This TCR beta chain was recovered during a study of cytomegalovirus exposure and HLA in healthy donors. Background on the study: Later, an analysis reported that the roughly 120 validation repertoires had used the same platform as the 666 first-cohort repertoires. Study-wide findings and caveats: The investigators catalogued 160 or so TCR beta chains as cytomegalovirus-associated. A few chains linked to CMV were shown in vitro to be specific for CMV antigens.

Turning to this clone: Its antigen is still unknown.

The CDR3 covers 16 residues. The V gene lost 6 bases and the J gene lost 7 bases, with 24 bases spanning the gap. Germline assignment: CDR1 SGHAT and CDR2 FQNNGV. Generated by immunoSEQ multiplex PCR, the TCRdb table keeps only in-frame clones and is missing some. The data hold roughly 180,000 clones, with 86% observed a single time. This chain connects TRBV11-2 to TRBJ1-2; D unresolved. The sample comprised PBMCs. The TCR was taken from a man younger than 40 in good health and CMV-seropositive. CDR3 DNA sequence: TGTGCCAGCAGTTCTGAATTGGGTTCTGATTGGAGTGGCTACACCTTC. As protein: CASSSELGSDWSGYTF.